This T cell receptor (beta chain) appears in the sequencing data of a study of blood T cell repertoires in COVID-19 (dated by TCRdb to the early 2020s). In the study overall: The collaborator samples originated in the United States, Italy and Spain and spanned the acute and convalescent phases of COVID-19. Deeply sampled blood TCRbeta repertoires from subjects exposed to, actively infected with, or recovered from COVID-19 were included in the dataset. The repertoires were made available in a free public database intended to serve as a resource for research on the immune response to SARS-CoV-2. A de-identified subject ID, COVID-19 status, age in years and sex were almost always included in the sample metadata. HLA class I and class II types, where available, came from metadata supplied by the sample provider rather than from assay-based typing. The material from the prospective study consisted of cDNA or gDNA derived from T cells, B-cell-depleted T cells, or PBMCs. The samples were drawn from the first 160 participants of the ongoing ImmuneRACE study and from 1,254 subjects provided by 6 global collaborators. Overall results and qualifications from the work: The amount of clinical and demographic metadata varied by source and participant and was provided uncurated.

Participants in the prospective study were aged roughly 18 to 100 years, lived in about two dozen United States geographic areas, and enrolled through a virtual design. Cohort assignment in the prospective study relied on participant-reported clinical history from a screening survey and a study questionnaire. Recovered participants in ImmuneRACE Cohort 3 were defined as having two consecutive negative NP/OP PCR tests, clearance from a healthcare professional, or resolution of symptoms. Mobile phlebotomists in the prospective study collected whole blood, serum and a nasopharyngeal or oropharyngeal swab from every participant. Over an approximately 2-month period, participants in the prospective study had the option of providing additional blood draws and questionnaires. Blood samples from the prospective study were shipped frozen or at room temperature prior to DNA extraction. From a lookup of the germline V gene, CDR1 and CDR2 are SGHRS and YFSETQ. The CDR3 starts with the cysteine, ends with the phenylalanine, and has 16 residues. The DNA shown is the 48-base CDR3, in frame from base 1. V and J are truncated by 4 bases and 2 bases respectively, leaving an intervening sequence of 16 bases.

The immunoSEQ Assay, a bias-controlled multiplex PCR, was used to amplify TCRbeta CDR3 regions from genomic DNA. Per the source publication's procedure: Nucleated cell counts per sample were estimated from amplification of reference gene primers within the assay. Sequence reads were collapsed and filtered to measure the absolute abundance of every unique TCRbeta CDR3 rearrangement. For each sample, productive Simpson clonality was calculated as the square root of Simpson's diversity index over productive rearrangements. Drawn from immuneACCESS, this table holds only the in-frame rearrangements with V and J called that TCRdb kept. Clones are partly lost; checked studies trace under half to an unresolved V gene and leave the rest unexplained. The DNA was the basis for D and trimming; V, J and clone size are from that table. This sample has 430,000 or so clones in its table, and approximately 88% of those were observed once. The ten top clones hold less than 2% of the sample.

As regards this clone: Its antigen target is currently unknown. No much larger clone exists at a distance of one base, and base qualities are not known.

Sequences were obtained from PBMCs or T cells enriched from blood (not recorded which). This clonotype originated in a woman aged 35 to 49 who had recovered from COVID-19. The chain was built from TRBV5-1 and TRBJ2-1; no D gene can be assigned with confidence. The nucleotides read TGCGCCAGCAGCCGGGTTAGCCCGAGTGCCTACAATGAGCAGTTCTTC. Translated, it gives CASSRVSPSAYNEQFF.